This TCR beta chain was sequenced during a study of shared clonotypes between healthy human individuals. Notes on the study in general: Sample collection involved blood only; tissue repertoires are likely different.

Deep-level running was used for the assay. Sequenced by immunoSEQ multiplex PCR; TCRdb stores in-frame clones only, minus some. The repertoire has over 850,000 clones, around three quarters of them found once; the top ten carry 0.5% to 0.6%. On this clone: Its antigen remains unknown.

The length of the CDR3 is 17 residues. Germline lookup yields CDR1 WSHSY and CDR2 SAAADI. V dropped 2 bases and J dropped 2 bases, with 19 bases sitting between them. The V gene is TRBV10-2, the J gene TRBJ2-7; D is possibly TRBD2 (6 bases). This receptor was taken from a young man in good health. Some clones in this sample may be carry-over from other donors' samples. The specimen sequenced was memory CD4+ T cells from PBMCs. Subset described: CD45RA-negative fraction. The CDR3 region has the DNA TGCGCCAGCAGTGAGGCCCTGGGGTGGGCGGGAACCTACGAGCAGTACTTC. This sequence encodes CASSEALGWAGTYEQYF.